These T cell receptor beta chains were read from a single sample in a study of T cell repertoires in cytomegalovirus infection. TCRdb re-called the reads through MiXCR, storing one row per CDR3 protein. The sample records approximately 170,000 distinct CDR3 sequences, roughly 17% being singletons. Sequencing input: CD8+ T cells from PBMCs. Receptors were obtained from a human donor in good health (CMV status not recorded). Some clones in this sample may be carry-over from other donors' samples. The CDR3 runs from the conserved cysteine through the conserved F or W. Each record gives: V gene, J gene, D gene, CDR3 protein. A D gene is named only where the DNA matches it firmly.

TRBV29-1	TRBJ2-7	-	CSVDDRNF
TRBV28	TRBJ2-7	-	CASSWKGWEQYF
TRBV7-4	TRBJ2-1	-	CASSGSEGGSYNEQFF
TRBV6-2/TRBV6-3	TRBJ2-1	-	CARSYSGPANEQFF
TRBV28	TRBJ2-7	TRBD1	CASSPTGGYEQYF
TRBV20-1	TRBJ2-7	TRBD1	CSARLQLQGYEQYF
TRBV6-2/TRBV6-3	TRBJ2-1	TRBD1	CASSYHPGQSWSYEQFF
TRBV12-5	TRBJ2-7	-	CASGLVGAGTYEQYF
TRBV6-2/TRBV6-3	TRBJ2-1	-	CASSYRSVSYNEQFF
TRBV20-1	TRBJ2-4	TRBD2	CSARSGSLGNIQYF
TRBV10-3	TRBJ1-2	TRBD1	CAISPKTGLRDGYTF
TRBV7-8	TRBJ2-1	TRBD2	CASSPGTSSEQFF
TRBV7-6	TRBJ2-1	-	CASSPGPSSYNEQFF
TRBV6-6	TRBJ2-1	TRBD2	CASGTSGTNNEQFF
TRBV7-8	TRBJ1-4	-	CASSLRGLATNEKLFF
TRBV9	TRBJ2-5	-	CASSMYAAAETQYF
TRBV7-9	TRBJ2-3	-	CASSLLGVSPSTDTQYF
TRBV7-8	TRBJ2-6	-	CASSLGGSPGANVLTF
TRBV7-2	TRBJ1-1	TRBD1	CASSSAGTGGYLNTEAFF
TRBV7-9	TRBJ1-1	-	CASSLTEVGTEAFF
TRBV12-3/TRBV12-4	TRBJ2-3	-	CASSTIDTQYF
TRBV6-5	TRBJ2-3	-	CASSGGGGDTQYF
TRBV7-6	TRBJ1-1	-	CASSPMGEASF
TRBV7-8	TRBJ2-7	TRBD2	CASSAPGTSYEQYF
TRBV14	TRBJ2-1	-	CASSHWGRRISYNEQFF
TRBV20-1	TRBJ2-7	TRBD1	CSASNRDREYGQYF
TRBV2	TRBJ2-6	-	CASRGEDSSGANVLTF
TRBV7-6	TRBJ2-2	TRBD2	CASSLAGGTSTGELFF
TRBV6-2/TRBV6-3	TRBJ2-5	-	CASSSRLRGYQETQYF
TRBV7-2	TRBJ1-5	-	CASSPGTGSNQPQHF
TRBV7-9	TRBJ1-1	-	CASSLGTPGAFF
TRBV7-2	TRBJ2-1	-	CASSPIGYNEQFF